The next 2 T cell receptor beta chains were all read from a single sample in a study of cytomegalovirus exposure and HLA in healthy donors. Using immunoSEQ multiplex PCR, the repertoire was profiled, and TCRdb retains in-frame clones only, with some absent. The sample yields some 45,000 clones, 90% to 95% seen once. The sample taken for sequencing was PBMCs. These receptors all come from a man aged 18-30 years in good health and CMV-seronegative.

V usage is TRBV19 and J usage is TRBJ2-3, with a tentative D call TRBD2 (7 bases). V lost 3 bases and J lost 0, with 13 bases in between. The CDR3 runs 16 residues. Germline values: CDR1 LNHDA, CDR2 SQIVND (reference sequence). The CDR3 DNA follows: TGTGCCAGTAGTATCGCGCGGGGGCGTAGCACAGATACGCAGTATTTT. This gives the protein CASSIARGRSTDTQYF.

The chain joins TRBV11-2 to TRBJ1-1; a weak D match, TRBD1 (6 bases). The CDR3 loop spans 16 amino acids. The germline V gene has CDR1 SGHAT and CDR2 FQNNGV. Deletions cut 2 bases from V and 1 base from J, with 14 bases between. The CDR3 DNA is TGTGCCAGCAGCTTACGTTTCGGGGACAAGAACACTGAAGCTTTCTTT. Translating gives CASSLRFGDKNTEAFF.